Listed below are T cell receptor beta chains from one sample, sequenced in a study of T cell repertoires and HLA-DP antigens. Produced via immunoSEQ multiplex PCR; TCRdb's table is partial and in-frame only. The data show 65,000 to 95,000 clones, about four fifths seen once. These receptors have no known antigen. Sequenced sample: CD4+ T cells from PBMCs. These receptors all come from a man aged 60 to 69 in good health and CMV-seronegative. The CDR3 runs from the conserved cysteine through the conserved F or W. The order of the fields is D gene, V gene, J gene, CDR3 protein. A D gene is named only where the DNA matches it firmly.

d_call: TRBD1
v_call: TRBV2
j_call: TRBJ1-2
cdr3_aa: CASSILGQGGGYTF

d_call: TRBD2
v_call: TRBV11-2
j_call: TRBJ2-2
cdr3_aa: CASSKRLAGSEPGELFF

d_call: TRBD2
v_call: TRBV4-1
j_call: TRBJ2-2
cdr3_aa: CASSQGLAENTGELFF

d_call: NA
v_call: TRBV5-6
j_call: TRBJ2-5
cdr3_aa: CASSHFREEETQYF

d_call: NA
v_call: TRBV4-3
j_call: TRBJ2-1
cdr3_aa: CASSQEMGGYNEQFF

d_call: NA
v_call: TRBV15
j_call: TRBJ1-1
cdr3_aa: CATSRPQAENTEAFF

d_call: TRBD1
v_call: TRBV7-8
j_call: TRBJ1-1
cdr3_aa: CASSPGQGARTEAFF

d_call: NA
v_call: TRBV9
j_call: TRBJ2-5
cdr3_aa: CASSAQAEQSRTQYF

d_call: NA
v_call: TRBV5-1
j_call: TRBJ2-7
cdr3_aa: CASSFQEGTYEQYF

d_call: NA
v_call: TRBV25-1
j_call: TRBJ2-5
cdr3_aa: CASSPGGSATGQETQYF

d_call: NA
v_call: TRBV28
j_call: TRBJ1-2
cdr3_aa: CASSSRGVVYGYTF

d_call: TRBD2
v_call: TRBV4-3
j_call: TRBJ2-7
cdr3_aa: CASSARLAGSYEQYF

d_call: NA
v_call: TRBV5-1
j_call: TRBJ1-5
cdr3_aa: CASSLSGGNNQPQHF

d_call: TRBD2
v_call: TRBV7-2
j_call: TRBJ2-3
cdr3_aa: CASSLVGGGGADTQYF

d_call: NA
v_call: TRBV19
j_call: TRBJ2-6
cdr3_aa: CASSIQAGSGTNVLTF

d_call: TRBD2
v_call: TRBV7-3
j_call: TRBJ2-1
cdr3_aa: CASSPAGGGNEQFF

d_call: NA
v_call: TRBV25-1
j_call: TRBJ2-2
cdr3_aa: CASSPRRNTGELFF

d_call: TRBD2
v_call: TRBV25-1
j_call: TRBJ2-3
cdr3_aa: CASSVQLAGETDTQYF

d_call: NA
v_call: TRBV7-9
j_call: TRBJ1-1
cdr3_aa: CASSLEPSTREAFF

d_call: NA
v_call: TRBV9
j_call: TRBJ2-1
cdr3_aa: CASSVSGWHEQFF

d_call: NA
v_call: TRBV4-2
j_call: TRBJ1-5
cdr3_aa: CASSQGPDRDQPQHF

d_call: NA
v_call: TRBV7-8
j_call: TRBJ2-3
cdr3_aa: CASSPGFRDTQYF

d_call: NA
v_call: TRBV4-2
j_call: TRBJ2-3
cdr3_aa: CASSQDGPRGGDTQYF

d_call: TRBD2
v_call: TRBV2
j_call: TRBJ2-2
cdr3_aa: CASRNGAGATGELFF

d_call: TRBD1
v_call: TRBV6-6
j_call: TRBJ2-5
cdr3_aa: CASSYPRDRGLETQYF

d_call: NA
v_call: TRBV5-6
j_call: TRBJ1-4
cdr3_aa: CASSLGDGTPNEKLFF

d_call: TRBD2
v_call: TRBV9
j_call: TRBJ2-6
cdr3_aa: CASTPGGGLSGANVLTF

d_call: NA
v_call: TRBV19
j_call: TRBJ1-5
cdr3_aa: CASSIPARGQPQHF

d_call: TRBD1
v_call: TRBV5-6
j_call: TRBJ2-5
cdr3_aa: CASSFTGTGGSETQYF

d_call: NA
v_call: TRBV9
j_call: TRBJ1-2
cdr3_aa: CASSVDVGFYGYTF

d_call: NA
v_call: TRBV9
j_call: TRBJ1-3
cdr3_aa: CASSVSPVGSKTIYF

d_call: NA
v_call: TRBV4-3
j_call: TRBJ2-1
cdr3_aa: CASSQDLDYRTEQFF

d_call: NA
v_call: TRBV30
j_call: TRBJ2-2
cdr3_aa: CAWNPLSGTGELFF

d_call: TRBD2
v_call: TRBV7-8
j_call: TRBJ2-1
cdr3_aa: CASSLAGTSLGEQFF

d_call: NA
v_call: TRBV6-6
j_call: TRBJ1-3
cdr3_aa: CASSGTAYAGNTIYF

d_call: NA
v_call: TRBV18
j_call: TRBJ1-2
cdr3_aa: CASSPDVGAGGYTF

d_call: NA
v_call: TRBV7-2
j_call: TRBJ1-3
cdr3_aa: CASSPGTNGNTIYF

d_call: NA
v_call: TRBV4-3
j_call: TRBJ2-2
cdr3_aa: CASSQDSKAGELFF

d_call: NA
v_call: TRBV27
j_call: TRBJ1-1
cdr3_aa: CASSSPPLSPAGEAFF

d_call: NA
v_call: TRBV30
j_call: TRBJ2-1
cdr3_aa: CAWSRTGTLYNEQFF

d_call: NA
v_call: TRBV6-5
j_call: TRBJ1-1
cdr3_aa: CATKDRLNTEAFF

d_call: NA
v_call: TRBV9
j_call: TRBJ2-2
cdr3_aa: CASSKNTGELFF

d_call: NA
v_call: TRBV5-1
j_call: TRBJ2-2
cdr3_aa: CASSPSGDPNTGELFF

d_call: NA
v_call: TRBV5-1
j_call: TRBJ1-1
cdr3_aa: CASSLGGYAEAFF

d_call: TRBD2
v_call: TRBV7-3
j_call: TRBJ2-5
cdr3_aa: CASSLSPRGTSGSRETQYF

d_call: NA
v_call: TRBV18
j_call: TRBJ2-2
cdr3_aa: CASSPATANTGELFF

d_call: NA
v_call: TRBV5-6
j_call: TRBJ1-2
cdr3_aa: CASSLVGEGEYGYTF

d_call: NA
v_call: TRBV6-8
j_call: TRBJ1-1
cdr3_aa: CASSVNMNTEAFF

d_call: NA
v_call: TRBV28
j_call: TRBJ2-2
cdr3_aa: CASSPPGRAGTGELFF

d_call: NA
v_call: TRBV2
j_call: TRBJ1-6
cdr3_aa: CASSEQSNLHF

d_call: NA
v_call: TRBV30
j_call: TRBJ2-3
cdr3_aa: CAWERVRTDTQYF

d_call: TRBD2
v_call: TRBV27
j_call: TRBJ2-4
cdr3_aa: CASSLVGLAGNIQYF

d_call: NA
v_call: TRBV27
j_call: TRBJ1-2
cdr3_aa: CASSLSPDLGGYTF

d_call: NA
v_call: TRBV5-1
j_call: TRBJ2-5
cdr3_aa: CASSDSRVSETQYF

d_call: NA
v_call: TRBV30
j_call: TRBJ2-5
cdr3_aa: CAWRKPSTSNPSRETQYF

d_call: NA
v_call: TRBV5-1
j_call: TRBJ1-1
cdr3_aa: CASSSQVGGDTEAFF

d_call: TRBD1
v_call: TRBV5-1
j_call: TRBJ1-2
cdr3_aa: CASSLLYGQGEGYTF

d_call: NA
v_call: TRBV9
j_call: TRBJ1-2
cdr3_aa: CASTPRGIYGYTF

d_call: NA
v_call: TRBV4-1
j_call: TRBJ1-2
cdr3_aa: CASSPHARAGVNYGYTF

d_call: NA
v_call: TRBV7-9
j_call: TRBJ2-4
cdr3_aa: CASSLKGADIQYF